This TCR beta chain was observed in a study of vaccination and CD4 T cells after COVID-19. The CDR3 is made up of 13 amino acids. The V gene's germline CDR1 is LNHDA and CDR2 SQIVND (reference sequence). The germline V and J ends were trimmed by 3 bases and 4 bases, with 8 bases remaining between them. Treatment described: roughly ten-day PBMC culture with coronavirus spike peptide pools or control peptides (ViraFEST assay). Once obtained from cultured CD4+ T cells, the DNA was sequenced using the Oncomine TCR Beta short-read assay. MiXCR, applied by TCRdb to the PCR reads, yields one record per CDR3 protein. The table lists about 11,000 distinct CDR3 sequences, roughly two thirds of them singletons, with more than 13% in the top ten. Study-level results: There was no significant change from about 20 to 38 median reactive clonotypes.

Comment on this clonotype: Its target is unknown.

The receptor comes from a human donor who had recovered from COVID-19. The chain combines TRBV19 with TRBJ2-3; D uncertain. The source material was CD4+ T cells from blood, cultured in vitro. CDR3: CASSMAKSDTQYF. The DNA for the CDR3 is TGTGCCAGTAGTATGGCTAAATCAGATACGCAGTATTTT.